Presented here are 25 T cell receptor beta chains from one specimen sequenced in a study of T cell repertoires in cytomegalovirus infection. What these receptors recognize is not known. TCRdb fed the reads into MiXCR, producing one record per CDR3 protein. In the table there are about 900,000 distinct CDR3 sequences, approximately 30% of which are singletons. The source was cultured CD8+ T cells from PBMCs, collected from culture after CMV antigen stimulation. These receptors were taken from a human donor in good health (CMV status not recorded). Some clones in this sample may be carry-over from other donors' samples.

The V and J genes are TRBV29-1 and TRBJ1-5; D not resolved. CDR3 size: 12 residues. Per the germline V gene, CDR1 is SQVTM and CDR2 is ANQGSEA. V was clipped by 4 bases and J by 5 bases, with 9 bases between them. The CDR3 DNA sequence: TGCAGCGTTGCGGACGGAGATCAGCCCCAGCATTTT. This codes for CSVADGDQPQHF.

The chain links TRBV10-3 to TRBJ2-5; D is ambiguous. V lost 3 bases and J lost 3, with 5 bases in between. The CDR3 consists of 12 residues. CDR1 and CDR2 (germline): ENHRY, SYGVKD. The CDR3 nucleotides read TGTGCCATCAGTGACATAGAAGAGACCCAGTACTTC. Its translation is CAISDIEETQYF.

The rearrangement links TRBV2 to TRBJ2-5; 14 positions match TRBD2. The germline CDR1 and CDR2 sequences are SNHLY and FYNNEI. CDR3 length equals 13 residues. V was clipped by 9 bases and J by 8 bases; unmatched bases: 5. The CDR3 loop is CARRLAGGPTQYF. The CDR3 DNA reads TGTGCCAGGAGACTAGCGGGGGGGCCCACCCAGTACTTC. The whole variable domain, remainder taken from reference TRBV2 and TRBJ2-5, is EPEVTQTPSHQVTQMGQEVILRCVPISNHLYFYWYRQILGQKVEFLVSFYNNEISEKSEIFDDQFSVERPDGSNFTLKIRSTKLEDSAMYFCARRLAGGPTQYFGPGTRLLVL.

There are a few counts of this clonotype. This chain joins TRBV12-3 or TRBV12-4 and TRBJ1-1; weak D call: TRBD1 (5 bases). This CDR3 contains 18 residues. Trimming removed 0 bases from V and 0 bases from J, with 17 bases in between. This CDR3 is CASSLAFPRGGMNTEAFF. CDR3 coding DNA: TGTGCCAGCAGTTTAGCGTTTCCCCGTGGGGGGATGAACACTGAAGCTTTCTTT.

This clonotype has only a few counts. The CDR3 loop reads CASSDVDRYMNTEAFF. The DNA for the CDR3 is TGTGCCAGCAGTGATGTGGACAGGTACATGAACACTGAAGCTTTCTTT. The chain uses TRBV6-1 and TRBJ1-1; 7 bases match TRBD1. Germline loops: CDR1 MNHNS, CDR2 SASEGT. Trimming at V came to 3 bases and at J to 0 bases, leaving 7 bases not matched to a gene. The CDR3 is made up of 16 amino acids.

This clonotype was seen repeatedly, ten times or more. This chain links TRBV7-8 with TRBJ2-1; perhaps TRBD2 as D (6 bases). CDR1 is SGHVS and CDR2 is FQNEAQ in the germline V gene. The CDR3 is made up of 13 amino acids. Trimming took off 5 bases at V and 8 bases at J, with 13 bases between the two ends. CDR3 sequence reads: CASSIPGVDEQFF. CDR3 DNA: TGTGCCAGCAGCATCCCGGGGGTTGATGAGCAGTTCTTC.

The chain carries TRBV12-3 or TRBV12-4 and TRBJ2-1, with D perhaps TRBD2 (6 bases). This CDR3 has 13 residues. Trimming took off 7 bases at V and 5 bases at J, with 12 bases between the two ends. The CDR3 DNA reads as TGTGCCAGCACCACTGGAGGGAACAATGAGCAGTTCTTC. It translates to CASTTGGNNEQFF.

In this sample, this clonotype turned up a few times. The V call is TRBV4-1, the J call TRBJ1-2; D might be TRBD1 (5 bases). The CDR3 runs 15 residues. The ends were cut back, 0 bases at V and 7 bases at J, with 15 bases in the middle. Germline V gives CDR1 MGHRA, CDR2 YSYEKL. CDR3: CASSQERQGAGGYTF. The CDR3 nucleotides read TGCGCCAGCAGCCAAGAAAGGCAAGGGGCGGGTGGCTACACCTTC.

The J gene is TRBJ2-2, the V gene TRBV7-9, with unresolved D. Per germline, CDR1 SEHNR and CDR2 FQNEAQ (reference sequence). The CDR3 loop spans 13 amino acids. Trimming pared 4 bases from V and 7 bases from J, leaving 10 bases between. The DNA for the CDR3 is TGTGCCAGCAGCTCCGTAGAGAGCGGGGAGCTGTTTTTT. This codes for CASSSVESGELFF. Together with reference TRBV7-9 and TRBJ2-2, the CDR3 gives the full variable domain: DTGVSQNPRHKITKRGQNVTFRCDPISEHNRLYWYRQTLGQGPEFLTYFQNEAQLEKSRLLSDRFSAERPKGSFSTLEIQRTEQGDSAMYLCASSSVESGELFFGEGSRLTVL.

The gene calls are TRBV27 and TRBJ2-7, with 12 nucleotides matching TRBD2. Per the germline V gene, CDR1 is MNHEY and CDR2 is SMNVEV (reference sequence). V lost 5 bases to trimming and J lost 1 base; unmatched junction nucleotides: 3. This CDR3 comprises 15 residues. CDR3 sequence: CASSPSGGASYEQYF. The CDR3 DNA follows: TGTGCCAGCAGTCCTAGCGGGGGGGCGTCCTACGAGCAGTACTTC.

The chain employs TRBV20-1 and TRBJ2-1; possibly TRBD2 for D (5 bases). In germline, CDR1 is DFQATT, CDR2 SNEGSKA (reference sequence). This CDR3 contains 13 residues. V was pared by 6 bases and J by 8 bases, with 17 bases between. The CDR3 loop reads CSATRAAFDEQFF. As DNA, the CDR3 is TGCAGTGCCACCCGAGCGGCTTTTGATGAGCAGTTCTTC.

The chain combines TRBV5-6 with TRBJ2-1; TRBD1 or TRBD2 may be the D gene (5 bases each). This CDR3 spans 15 amino acids. The germline CDR1 and CDR2 sequences are SGHDT and YYEEEE. Deletions cut 6 bases from V and 4 bases from J, with 17 bases between. CDR3 loop: CASMGVLSYYNEQFF. The DNA of the CDR3 is TGTGCCAGCATGGGGGTTCTAAGCTATTACAATGAGCAGTTCTTC.

This clonotype was seen only a few times. The V and J genes are TRBV6-2 or TRBV6-3 and TRBJ2-7; the match to TRBD1 covers 11 bases. There are 15 residues in the CDR3. The germline V gene encodes CDR1 MNHEY and CDR2 SVGEGT. Losses at the gene ends were 5 bases for V and 4 bases for J; bases not matched to a gene: 7. The CDR3 region has the DNA TGTGCCAGCAGTCGATTCGGACAGGGGGCATACGAGCAGTACGTC. Amino acids: CASSRFGQGAYEQYV.

This clonotype appeared once. V gene TRBV15 combines with J gene TRBJ2-2; D unresolved. The V gene's germline CDR1 is LNHNV and CDR2 YYDKDF (reference sequence). This CDR3 has 17 residues. V was clipped by 0 bases and J by 0 bases, with 11 bases between them. The CDR3 DNA reads TGTGCCACCAGCAGAGATCATCTCACAGCGAACACCGGGGAGCTGTTTTTT. Residues: CATSRDHLTANTGELFF.

The chain combines TRBV10-3 with TRBJ2-1; perhaps D is TRBD1 or TRBD2 (5 bases each). CDR1 is ENHRY, CDR2 SYGVKD, per germline. This CDR3 has 13 residues. Trimming took 6 bases from V and 2 from J, leaving 8 bases between them. CDR3 nucleotide sequence: TGTGCCATCAGCCGGGACCCCTACAATGAGCAGTTCTTC. Translating gives CAISRDPYNEQFF.

The gene calls are TRBV10-2 and TRBJ1-1, with D possibly matching TRBD1 (6 bases). CDR1 and CDR2 from the germline V gene are WSHSY and SAAADI. Between the trimmed V and J ends, which lost 10 bases and 8 bases, there was a span of 17 bases. The CDR3 length is 12 residues. CDR3 coding DNA: TGCGCCACCAGGTTGGGGGCACACGAAGCTTTCTTT. Its protein product is CATRLGAHEAFF.

This chain uses TRBV12-5 with TRBJ2-3, with a weak D call TRBD2 (5 bases). This CDR3 spans 16 amino acids. CDR1 LGHNT and CDR2 FRNRAP come from the germline V gene. With 3 bases removed from V and 0 bases from J, the gap between germline ends came to 13 bases. CDR3 loop: CASGFLTEGSTDTQYF. In nucleotides, the CDR3 is TGTGCTAGTGGTTTTTTGACCGAGGGTAGCACAGATACGCAGTATTTT.

The chain links TRBV29-1 to TRBJ2-7; the match to TRBD2 covers 9 bases. From germline, CDR1 is SQVTM and CDR2 ANQGSEA. J was trimmed by 0 bases and V by 3 bases; bases with no gene match: 12. CDR3 size: 17 residues. In nucleotides, the CDR3 is TGCAGCGTTGATGGGGTAGCGGGGGTTCCGAGCTCCTACGAGCAGTACTTC. Its protein is CSVDGVAGVPSSYEQYF.

The chain is built from TRBV29-1 and TRBJ1-2; a weak D match, TRBD1 (5 bases). Trimming removed 2 bases at V and 8 bases at J, with 21 bases between. The CDR3 consists of 15 residues. CDR1 is SQVTM and CDR2 is ANQGSEA in the germline V gene. The chain's CDR3 is CSVESHADGAGGYTF. CDR3 DNA sequence: TGCAGCGTTGAATCCCATGCGGACGGGGCAGGGGGCTACACCTTC.

This clonotype was counted a few times. The rearrangement links TRBV10-3 to TRBJ1-5, with 8 bases matching TRBD1. V lost 3 bases, J lost 1 base, and 11 bases stayed unmatched. CDR3 length: 18 residues. The V gene's germline CDR1 is ENHRY and CDR2 SYGVKD. The CDR3 loop reads CAISDPDREHLSNQPQHF. Written as DNA, the CDR3 is TGTGCCATCAGTGACCCGGACAGGGAACACCTGAGCAATCAGCCCCAGCATTTT.

This clonotype showed up many times. This chain uses TRBV19 with TRBJ2-5; D may be TRBD1 (6 bases). With 3 bases removed from V and 5 bases from J, the gap between germline ends came to 13 bases. Per the germline V gene, CDR1 is LNHDA and CDR2 is SQIVND (reference sequence). The CDR3 consists of 14 residues. The CDR3 bases are TGTGCCAGTAGTATCCTGGGGGACACCGAGACCCAGTACTTC. It specifies CASSILGDTETQYF.

This clonotype came up many times. The chain uses TRBV19 and TRBJ2-1, with D unresolved. CDR3 size: 13 residues. Germline CDR1 and CDR2: LNHDA and SQIVND (reference sequence). The V end was cut by 3 bases, the J end by 9 bases, with 12 bases between. The CDR3 region has the DNA TGTGCCAGTAGTATCGACACCGGTCTTGAGCAGTTCTTC. Protein sequence: CASSIDTGLEQFF. The variable domain in full, with the rest retrieved from reference TRBV19 and TRBJ2-1, is DGGITQSPKYLFRKEGQNVTLSCEQNLNHDAMYWYRQDPGQGLRLIYYSQIVNDFQKGDIAEGYSVSREKKESFPLTVTSAQKNPTAFYLCASSIDTGLEQFFGPGTRLTVL.

This clonotype was seen only once. The chain recombines TRBV6-2 or TRBV6-3 with TRBJ2-7; maybe TRBD1 (6 bases). The germline V gene has CDR1 MNHEY and CDR2 SVGEGT. With 8 bases removed from V and 6 bases from J, the gap between germline ends came to 17 bases. This CDR3 contains 13 residues. The CDR3 nucleotides read TGTGCCAGCGGCTGGGGGCCCGTAGGCGAGCAGTACTTC. Translating gives CASGWGPVGEQYF.

In its sample, this clonotype was seen a few times. The chain uses TRBV5-4 and TRBJ1-1; 12 nucleotides match TRBD1. Unmatched junction bases numbered 8, after V lost 4 bases and J lost 1 base. The CDR3 sequence is 17 residues long. CDR1 SGHNT and CDR2 YYREEE come from the germline V gene (reference sequence). For the CDR3, the DNA is TGTGCCAGCAGCCCCTGGGACAGGGGGCTTAAGAACACTGAAGCTTTCTTT. It specifies CASSPWDRGLKNTEAFF. Filled out from reference TRBV5-4 and TRBJ1-1, the complete variable domain reads ETGVTQSPTHLIKTRGQQVTLRCSSQSGHNTVSWYQQALGQGPQFIFQYYREEENGRGNFPPRFSGLQFPNYSSELNVNALELDDSALYLCASSPWDRGLKNTEAFFGQGTRLTVV.

This clonotype was counted between two and nine times. V and J are TRBV7-9 and TRBJ2-1; D possibly corresponds to TRBD1 (6 bases). V lost 0 bases to trimming and J lost 5 bases, with 8 bases between them. The CDR3 runs 14 residues. CDR1 is SEHNR and CDR2 is FQNEAQ in the germline V gene (reference sequence). This CDR3 reads CASSLADSDNEQFF. The CDR3 nucleotides are TGTGCCAGCAGCTTAGCGGACAGCGACAATGAGCAGTTCTTC. The full variable domain, in which reference TRBV7-9 and TRBJ2-1 provide the parts outside the CDR3, is DTGVSQNPRHKITKRGQNVTFRCDPISEHNRLYWYRQTLGQGPEFLTYFQNEAQLEKSRLLSDRFSAERPKGSFSTLEIQRTEQGDSAMYLCASSLADSDNEQFFGPGTRLTVL.